These T cell receptor beta chains were read from a single sample in a study of human T cells and chemical hapten exposure. TCRdb re-analysed the RACE reads in MiXCR, keeping a single row per CDR3 protein. The sample carries about 52,000 distinct CDR3 sequences, 8% to 10% recorded once. Sequencing was performed on whole blood, taken in connection with sensitization to the hapten diphenylcyclopropenone (DPC). The receptors shown here come from a woman aged 40 to 49 with alopecia areata. Some clones in this sample may be carry-over from other donors' samples. Both conserved end residues are part of each CDR3. D genes are given only for firm matches. Some rows mark clone size as missing; the rest say once, few, many or name a class of expanded clone.

>TRBJ1-1|few|TRBV18|NA
CASSPLPTGNGAEAFF
TGTGCCAGCTCACCACTGCCCACCGGAAACGGGGCTGAAGCTTTCTTT
>TRBJ2-5|once|TRBV20-1|NA
CSARDGSIKTQYF
TGCAGTGCTAGAGATGGTAGCATAAAGACCCAGTACTTC
>TRBJ2-7|few|TRBV19|TRBD2
CASSSGTIAHEQYF
TGTGCCAGTAGTAGTGGGACTATAGCCCACGAGCAGTACTTC
>TRBJ2-6|few|TRBV5-1|NA
CASSLGLDTGLTF
TGCGCCAGCAGCCTCGGACTGGACACCGGCCTGACTTTC
>TRBJ2-1|NA|TRBV12-3/TRBV12-4|TRBD1
CASRSDRGPYNEQFF
TGTGCCAGCAGATCAGACAGGGGTCCCTACAATGAGCAGTTCTTC
>TRBJ2-2|NA|TRBV21-1|NA
CASTQRGGLGGELFF
TGTGCCAGCACCCAAAGGGGGGGCCTTGGCGGGGAGCTGTTTTTT
>TRBJ2-1|NA|TRBV9|NA
CASSSRVARYNEQFF
TGTGCCAGCAGCTCCCGGGTAGCGAGGTACAATGAGCAGTTCTTC
>TRBJ2-7|many|TRBV29-1|NA
CSVSRVYLDEQYF
TGCAGCGTTTCTAGGGTGTATCTGGACGAGCAGTACTTC
>TRBJ1-5|NA|TRBV10-3|NA
CAISNRDRDQPQHF
TGTGCCATCAGTAACCGGGACCGCGATCAGCCCCAGCATTTT
>TRBJ1-5|many|TRBV4-1|NA
CASSQEPLYQPQHF
TGCGCCAGCAGCCAAGAACCCCTGTATCAGCCCCAGCATTTT
>TRBJ2-3|few|TRBV6-2/TRBV6-3|TRBD2
CASSYSQRGGSTDTQYF
TGTGCCAGCAGTTACTCCCAGCGGGGGGGCAGCACAGATACGCAGTATTTT
>TRBJ1-2|NA|TRBV29-1|NA
CSVDPDTAGGYTF
TGCAGCGTTGACCCGGACACCGCCGGTGGCTACACCTTC
>TRBJ2-6|few|TRBV4-1|TRBD1
CASSRTGGRVTGANVLTF
TGCGCCAGCAGCCGAACAGGGGGCAGGGTCACTGGGGCCAACGTCCTGACTTTC
>TRBJ1-1|few|TRBV5-1|NA
CASSRDTHLNTEAFF
TGCGCCAGCAGTCGGGACACCCACTTGAACACTGAAGCTTTCTTT
>TRBJ1-5|few|TRBV19|NA
CASMDVPYSNQPQHF
TGTGCCAGTATGGACGTGCCCTATAGCAATCAGCCCCAGCATTTT
>TRBJ2-7|NA|TRBV7-9|NA
CASSLSGTVYEQYF
TGTGCCAGCAGCTTATCAGGGACCGTCTACGAGCAGTACTTC
>TRBJ1-3|few|TRBV7-3|NA
CASAERAGNTIYF
TGTGCCAGCGCCGAACGGGCTGGAAACACCATATATTTT
>TRBJ2-2|NA|TRBV28|TRBD1
CASSLGTGVTGELFF
TGTGCCAGCAGTTTGGGGACAGGGGTCACCGGGGAGCTGTTTTTT
>TRBJ1-6|few|TRBV12-3/TRBV12-4|NA
CASSPSALPFSPLHF
TGTGCCAGCAGTCCCTCGGCCCTACCGTTTTCACCCCTCCACTTT
>TRBJ1-4|medium-sized|TRBV7-6|TRBD1
CASSGGLTGAEKLFF
TGTGCCAGCAGCGGTGGTTTGACAGGGGCCGAAAAACTGTTTTTT
>TRBJ2-7|few|TRBV5-1|TRBD1
CASSQTTGYEQYF
TGCGCCAGCAGCCAAACGACAGGGTACGAGCAGTACTTC
>TRBJ2-5|few|TRBV7-6|TRBD2
CASSLLPWTSGEETQYF
TGTGCCAGCAGCTTACTCCCGTGGACTAGCGGGGAAGAGACCCAGTACTTC
>TRBJ2-5|few|TRBV4-2|NA
CASSQAGGSYQETQYF
TGTGCCAGCAGCCAAGCGGGGGGCTCGTACCAAGAGACCCAGTACTTC
>TRBJ1-5|NA|TRBV9|NA
CASSAHAGHNQPQHF
TGTGCCAGCAGCGCCCATGCGGGGCACAATCAGCCCCAGCATTTT
>TRBJ2-5|many|TRBV6-5|TRBD2
CASSRGTRGMETQYF
TGTGCCAGCAGCCGCGGGACTAGGGGAATGGAGACCCAGTACTTC
>TRBJ1-6|few|TRBV28|TRBD1
CASTPSGQTALHF
TGTGCCAGCACCCCATCGGGACAGACGGCCCTCCACTTT
>TRBJ2-3|many|TRBV19|TRBD2
CASSRSQGGSDTQYF
TGTGCCAGTAGTAGGTCCCAGGGAGGGTCAGATACGCAGTATTTT
>TRBJ1-4|NA|TRBV29-1|NA
CSVEGRNEKLFF
TGCAGCGTTGAAGGAAGGAATGAAAAACTGTTTTTT
>TRBJ2-2|many|TRBV20-1|NA
CSASLSGNTGELFF
TGCAGTGCTAGTCTTAGCGGCAACACCGGGGAGCTGTTTTTT
>TRBJ1-6|few|TRBV6-1|NA
CASSELGGDNSPLHF
TGTGCCAGCAGTGAACTTGGGGGAGATAATTCACCCCTCCACTTT
>TRBJ2-7|few|TRBV7-8|NA
CASSLAEAGTYEQYF
TGTGCCAGCAGCTTAGCGGAAGCGGGTACTTACGAGCAGTACTTC
>TRBJ2-2|NA|TRBV11-2|NA
CASRRVGAGELFF
TGTGCCAGCAGACGAGTGGGCGCCGGGGAGCTGTTTTTT
>TRBJ2-3|once|TRBV9|TRBD2
CAGTVGGGTDTQYF
TGTGCCGGCACTGTCGGGGGGGGCACAGATACGCAGTATTTT
>TRBJ1-1|few|TRBV12-3/TRBV12-4|NA
CASSFLGLDTEAFF
TGTGCCAGCAGTTTCTTAGGGTTAGACACTGAAGCTTTCTTT
>TRBJ2-2|NA|TRBV7-3|TRBD1
CASSPSQGVDTGELFF
TGTGCCAGCAGCCCATCTCAGGGGGTCGACACCGGGGAGCTGTTTTTT
>TRBJ2-3|NA|TRBV6-5|TRBD2
CASSLSSLAGVTDTQYF
TGTGCCAGCAGTTTATCGTCCTTAGCGGGGGTCACAGATACGCAGTATTTT
>TRBJ1-4|few|TRBV9|TRBD1
CASSPIGTGNEKLFF
TGTGCCAGCAGCCCCATCGGGACAGGGAATGAAAAACTGTTTTTT
>TRBJ2-3|many|TRBV20-1|TRBD2
CSVALSAGVTDTQYF
TGCAGTGTCGCGCTTTCGGCGGGGGTCACAGATACGCAGTATTTT
>TRBJ1-6|many|TRBV20-1|NA
CSAKGSSYNSPLHF
TGCAGTGCTAAGGGTAGCTCCTATAATTCACCCCTCCACTTT